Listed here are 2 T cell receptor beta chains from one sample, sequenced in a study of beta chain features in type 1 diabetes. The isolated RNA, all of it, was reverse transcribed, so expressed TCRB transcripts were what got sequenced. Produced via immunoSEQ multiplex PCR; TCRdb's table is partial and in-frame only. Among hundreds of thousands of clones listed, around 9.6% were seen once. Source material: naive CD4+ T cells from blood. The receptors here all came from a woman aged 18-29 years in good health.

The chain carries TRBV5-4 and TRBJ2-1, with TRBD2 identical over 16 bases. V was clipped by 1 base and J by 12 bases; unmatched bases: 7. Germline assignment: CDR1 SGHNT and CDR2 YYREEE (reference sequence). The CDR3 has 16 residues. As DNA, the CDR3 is TGTGCCAGCAGCTTGCCGGGGACTAGCGGGAGGGTTGCGCAGTTCTTC. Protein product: CASSLPGTSGRVAQFF.

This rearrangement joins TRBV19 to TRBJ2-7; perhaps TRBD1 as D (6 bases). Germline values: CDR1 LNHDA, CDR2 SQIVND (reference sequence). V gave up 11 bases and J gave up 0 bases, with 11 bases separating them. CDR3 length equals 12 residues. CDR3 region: CACGQSSYEQYF. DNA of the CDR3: TGTGCCTGTGGACAGAGCTCCTACGAGCAGTACTTC.